This TCR beta chain was documented in a study of graft-versus-host responses after intestinal transplantation. Study-level background: Recipients got multivisceral, liver-intestinal, or isolated intestinal transplants.

Details on this clone: Antigen: not known.

Trimming took off 11 bases at V and 0 bases at J, with 8 bases between the two ends. CDR3 length: 13 residues. Germline V gene sequence: CDR1 SNHLY, CDR2 FYNNEI. Study-wide findings and caveats: Some GvH clones were seen earlier in gut or blood, suggesting intestinal origin.

TCRdb's table, derived via immunoSEQ multiplex PCR, lists solely in-frame clones and lacks some. The table includes more than 70,000 clones, just under 95% detected once. This chain joins TRBV2 and TRBJ2-6, with D perhaps matching TRBD1 (5 bases). This sample comprised unstimulated CD8+ T cells sorted from spleen or lymph node cells, obtained before transplant. The TCR originated in a human donor who was the organ donor for an intestinal transplant. The CDR3 spells CAARDSGANVLTF. The CDR3 DNA is TGTGCCGCCAGGGACTCTGGGGCCAACGTCCTGACTTTC.